This T cell receptor (beta chain) appears in the sequencing data of a study of blood T cell repertoires in COVID-19. Original analysis: From reference gene primer amplification, estimates of nucleated cell counts were derived. The protocol was immunoSEQ multiplex PCR, while the TCRdb copy is restricted to in-frame clones and leaves out a portion. The V and J calls and clone size come from that table; D and trimming were worked out from the DNA. The sample lists 200,000 to 250,000 clones; roughly nine tenths were seen once. V was shortened by 4 bases and J by 1 base, with 7 bases between the two germline ends. Per germline, CDR1 MNHEY and CDR2 SMNVEV (reference sequence). CDR3 size: 13 residues. The study drew participants aged about 18 to 95 years from fewer than 30 US areas.

The sequencing sample was made of PBMCs or T cells enriched from blood (not recorded which). The rearrangement joins TRBV27 to TRBJ1-2, with a tentative D call TRBD1 (5 bases). This receptor was obtained from a young man who had recovered from COVID-19. The CDR3 loop is CASSSTVNYGYTF. The DNA of the CDR3 is TGTGCCAGCAGTTCGACAGTTAACTATGGCTACACCTTC.